The rows below give T cell receptor beta chains drawn from one sample of a study of blood T cell repertoires in COVID-19. Measured with immunoSEQ multiplex PCR; TCRdb has only the in-frame clones, and not every one. The sample lists about 340,000 clones; around 88% were seen once. Sequencing was done on a sample of peripheral blood. The origin of the receptors is a woman aged 55-69 years with COVID-19, enrolled during active disease. The CDR3 runs from the conserved cysteine through the conserved F or W. A D gene is named only where the DNA matches it firmly. Only part of the rows carry a size: once, few, many, or a class if the clone is expanded.

V	size	D	J	CDR3	DNA
TRBV11-3	-	-	TRBJ2-1	CASSLFGLNSYNEQFF	TGTGCCAGCAGCTTATTTGGACTTAACTCCTACAATGAGCAGTTCTTC
TRBV10-3	-	-	TRBJ1-5	CAISEDGDQPQHF	TGTGCCATCAGTGAGGACGGGGATCAGCCCCAGCATTTT
TRBV11-2	-	-	TRBJ2-2	CASSPGFEERFRTGELFF	TGTGCCAGCAGCCCAGGTTTCGAGGAGCGGTTCCGCACCGGGGAGCTGTTTTTT
TRBV30	-	-	TRBJ2-7	CAWSMDSYEQYF	TGTGCCTGGAGTATGGACAGCTACGAGCAGTACTTC
TRBV3-1/TRBV3-2	-	-	TRBJ1-2	CASSQGTDWAPYGYTF	TGTGCCAGCAGCCAAGGGACGGACTGGGCTCCATATGGCTACACCTTC
TRBV11-1	-	TRBD1	TRBJ2-7	CASSSQGVYEQYF	TGTGCCAGCAGCTCCCAGGGGGTCTACGAGCAGTACTTC
TRBV4-1	-	TRBD2	TRBJ2-7	CASSQEERGGSSEQYF	TGCGCCAGCAGCCAAGAAGAGCGGGGGGGCTCAAGCGAGCAGTACTTC
TRBV4-3	-	-	TRBJ1-2	CASSQDGGGRRHYGYTF	TGCGCCAGCAGCCAAGATGGCGGCGGTAGGAGACACTATGGCTACACCTTC
TRBV4-1	-	-	TRBJ2-5	CASSPIAGNQETQYF	TGCGCCAGCAGCCCTATCGCGGGCAATCAAGAGACCCAGTACTTC
TRBV7-9	-	-	TRBJ2-7	CASSLRVGTGLYEQYF	TGTGCCAGCAGCTTAAGGGTCGGGACGGGACTTTACGAGCAGTACTTC
TRBV5-1	-	TRBD1	TRBJ1-4	CASSAQGANEKLFF	TGCGCCAGCAGCGCACAGGGGGCTAATGAAAAACTGTTTTTT
TRBV11-3	-	-	TRBJ2-5	CASSLAVGLETQYF	TGTGCCAGCAGCTTAGCTGTCGGGTTGGAGACCCAGTACTTC
TRBV30	many	-	TRBJ1-2	CAWRYLDSGYTF	TGTGCCTGGAGGTATTTGGACAGTGGCTACACCTTC
TRBV19	-	TRBD1	TRBJ1-5	CASSHRDRKVKPQHF	TGTGCCAGTAGTCACCGGGACAGGAAGGTGAAGCCCCAGCATTTT
TRBV29-1	-	TRBD2	TRBJ2-1	CSVEGSLAAYNEQFF	TGCAGCGTTGAAGGGTCACTAGCGGCCTACAATGAGCAGTTCTTC
TRBV3-1/TRBV3-2	few	-	TRBJ1-2	CASSPADSYGYTF	TGTGCCAGCAGCCCCGCGGACAGCTATGGCTACACCTTC
TRBV5-1	-	TRBD2	TRBJ2-7	CASSLTPSGYEQYF	TGCGCCAGCAGCTTGACTCCTAGCGGCTACGAGCAGTACTTC
TRBV9	few	TRBD1	TRBJ1-1	CASSPGTGVSEAFF	TGTGCCAGCAGCCCCGGGACAGGGGTATCTGAAGCTTTCTTT
TRBV19	-	-	TRBJ2-7	CASSIGQLTYEQYF	TGTGCCAGTAGTATAGGACAGCTTACCTACGAGCAGTACTTC
TRBV4-1	-	TRBD1	TRBJ1-2	CASSQDNTGGVSGYTF	TGCGCCAGCAGCCAAGATAATACAGGGGGCGTCTCTGGCTACACCTTC
TRBV11-3	-	-	TRBJ1-1	CASSLAVIRGTEAFF	TGTGCCAGCAGCTTGGCCGTCATCAGAGGGACTGAAGCTTTCTTT
TRBV5-1	-	TRBD2	TRBJ2-3	CASSPRLAGVLTDTQYF	TGCGCCAGCAGCCCGAGACTAGCGGGGGTTCTCACAGATACGCAGTATTTT
TRBV13	once	-	TRBJ1-6	CAVQGGNNSPLHF	TGTGCCGTCCAGGGTGGAAATAATTCACCCCTCCACTTT
TRBV5-4	-	-	TRBJ2-7	CASSLGTDYEQYF	TGTGCCAGCAGCTTGGGCACAGACTACGAGCAGTACTTC
TRBV6-4	-	-	TRBJ2-5	CASRRGREETQYF	TGTGCCAGCAGGAGGGGGAGGGAGGAGACCCAGTACTTC
TRBV11-3	-	TRBD2	TRBJ2-1	CASSFRLAGGPNNEQFF	TGTGCCAGCAGCTTTCGACTAGCGGGGGGCCCCAACAATGAGCAGTTCTTC
TRBV19	-	-	TRBJ2-5	CASSPTSQVFETQYF	TGTGCCAGTAGTCCGACTAGTCAGGTTTTTGAGACCCAGTACTTC
TRBV5-4	few	-	TRBJ2-5	CASSPVGSVETQYF	TGTGCCAGCAGCCCTGTCGGGTCGGTGGAGACCCAGTACTTC
TRBV18	few	-	TRBJ2-7	CASSSGAGGLSYEQYF	TGTGCCAGCTCATCAGGGGCAGGTGGGCTCTCCTACGAGCAGTACTTC
TRBV5-1	-	TRBD1	TRBJ1-1	CASSLGLGQGDPEAFF	TGCGCCAGCAGCTTGGGTCTGGGACAGGGGGACCCTGAAGCTTTCTTT
TRBV5-1	-	-	TRBJ2-6	CASSHLSASGANVLTF	TGCGCCAGCAGCCATCTCAGTGCTTCTGGGGCCAACGTCCTGACTTTC
TRBV7-2	-	-	TRBJ1-4	CASSLGGAFNEKLFF	TGTGCCAGCAGCCTCGGAGGGGCTTTCAATGAAAAACTGTTTTTT
TRBV6-6	-	TRBD1	TRBJ1-2	CASSPRSEGARGYTF	TGTGCCAGCAGTCCCCGTAGTGAGGGGGCGCGGGGCTACACCTTC
TRBV7-2	-	-	TRBJ1-3	CASSLAAGPGNTIYF	TGTGCCAGCAGCTTAGCGGCGGGGCCGGGAAACACCATATATTTT
TRBV7-6	-	-	TRBJ2-7	CASSFSGITYEQYF	TGTGCCAGCAGCTTTTCAGGGATAACCTACGAGCAGTACTTC
TRBV18	-	TRBD1	TRBJ2-7	CASATDRAYEQYF	TGTGCCAGCGCCACTGACAGGGCCTACGAGCAGTACTTC
TRBV7-8	-	-	TRBJ1-2	CASSLSGRVGAYGYTF	TGTGCCAGCAGCTTATCAGGGAGGGTGGGGGCCTATGGCTACACCTTC
TRBV18	-	TRBD1	TRBJ1-2	CASSGQGAVANYGYTF	TGTGCCAGCTCCGGACAGGGGGCGGTAGCTAACTATGGCTACACCTTC
TRBV5-8	-	TRBD2	TRBJ2-1	CASSPPGRGEQFF	TGTGCCAGCAGCCCACCCGGGAGGGGTGAGCAGTTCTTC
TRBV5-1	-	TRBD2	TRBJ2-1	CASSLGLAGGVSSYNEQFF	TGCGCCAGCAGCTTGGGACTAGCGGGGGGCGTTAGCTCCTACAATGAGCAGTTCTTC
TRBV19	-	-	TRBJ1-6	CATRGFSYNSPLHF	TGTGCCACCCGCGGGTTCTCCTATAATTCACCCCTCCACTTT
TRBV13	-	TRBD2	TRBJ2-3	CASSLRAGASTDTQYF	TGTGCCAGCAGCTTAAGAGCGGGGGCTAGCACAGATACGCAGTATTTT
TRBV7-2	-	-	TRBJ2-3	CASSLTPTTDTQYF	TGTGCCAGCAGCTTAACACCCACCACAGATACGCAGTATTTT
TRBV9	-	TRBD2	TRBJ2-3	CASSVDLAGGLAWDTQYF	TGTGCCAGCAGCGTAGACCTAGCGGGGGGGCTAGCATGGGATACGCAGTATTTT
TRBV4-1	-	-	TRBJ1-1	CASSHRGGGDTEAFF	TGCGCCAGCAGCCATAGGGGGGGTGGGGACACTGAAGCTTTCTTT
TRBV29-1	-	TRBD1	TRBJ1-1	CSLPPTGVNTEAFF	TGCAGCCTTCCCCCCACAGGGGTTAACACTGAAGCTTTCTTT
TRBV12-1	-	-	TRBJ2-5	CASSFRLAQETQYF	TGTGCCAGCAGCTTTAGACTAGCGCAAGAGACCCAGTACTTC
TRBV7-9	-	-	TRBJ1-5	CASSLQGNQPQHF	TGTGCCAGCAGCTTACAGGGAAATCAGCCCCAGCATTTT